The source of this T cell receptor (beta chain) is a study of regulatory T cells in long-lasting Graves disease. This sample's time point: newly diagnosed GD, antithyroid drugs for less than 3 months. From PBMCs, RNA was extracted and then used to make the TCR library. This CDR3 spans 15 amino acids. V was shortened by 3 bases and J by 0 bases, with 9 bases between the two germline ends. CDR1 LNHDA and CDR2 SQIVND come from the germline V gene (reference sequence). Sequencing libraries for TCR beta were prepared with iRepertoire HTBI primers and Arm-PCR of CDR3 regions. In TCRdb, the multiplex PCR reads were re-called with MiXCR into one record per CDR3 protein. The sample lists roughly 260,000 distinct CDR3 sequences, approximately 20% seen once, with about 15% in the top ten. This clonotype was seen at least ten times. The data also belong to a second study, concerning T cells in Graves' hyperthyroidism and ophthalmopathy.

The rearrangement links TRBV19 to TRBJ1-5; a possible D gene is TRBD1 (5 bases). The TCR sequence derives from a woman aged 25 to 39 with Graves disease. Sequences were derived from peripheral blood mononuclear cells (PBMCs), sampled at new diagnosis, from a patient treated with antithyroid drugs. The CDR3 DNA is TGTGCCAGTAGTATCGGACAAACTAGCAATCAGCCCCAGCATTTT. Translated, it gives CASSIGQTSNQPQHF.